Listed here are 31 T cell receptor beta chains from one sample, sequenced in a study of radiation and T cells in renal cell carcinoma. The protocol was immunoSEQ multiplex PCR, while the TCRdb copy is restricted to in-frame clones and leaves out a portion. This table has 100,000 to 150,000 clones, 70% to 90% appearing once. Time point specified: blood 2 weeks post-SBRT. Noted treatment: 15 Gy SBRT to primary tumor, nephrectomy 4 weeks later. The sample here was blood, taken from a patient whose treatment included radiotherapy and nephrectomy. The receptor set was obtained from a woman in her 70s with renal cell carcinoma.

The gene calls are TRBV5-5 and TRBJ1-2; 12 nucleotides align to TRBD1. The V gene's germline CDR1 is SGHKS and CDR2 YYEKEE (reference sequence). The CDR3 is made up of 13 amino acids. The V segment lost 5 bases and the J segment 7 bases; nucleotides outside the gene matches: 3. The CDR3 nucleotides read TGTGCCAGCAGTGGGACAGGGGGCGTTGGCTACACCTTC. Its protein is CASSGTGGVGYTF.

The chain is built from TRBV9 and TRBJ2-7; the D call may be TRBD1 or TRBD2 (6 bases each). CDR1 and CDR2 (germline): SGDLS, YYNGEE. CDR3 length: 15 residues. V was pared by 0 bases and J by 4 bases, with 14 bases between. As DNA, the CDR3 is TGTGCCAGCAGCGTAGATGAGGGGGGTTCGTACGAGCAGTACTTC. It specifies CASSVDEGGSYEQYF.

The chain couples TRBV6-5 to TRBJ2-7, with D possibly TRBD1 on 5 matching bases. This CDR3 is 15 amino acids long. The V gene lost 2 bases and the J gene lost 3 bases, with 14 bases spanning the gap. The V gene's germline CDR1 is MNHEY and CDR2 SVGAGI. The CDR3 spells CASSYGAGIYYEQYF. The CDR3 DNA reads TGTGCCAGCAGTTACGGGGCAGGGATTTACTACGAGCAGTACTTC.

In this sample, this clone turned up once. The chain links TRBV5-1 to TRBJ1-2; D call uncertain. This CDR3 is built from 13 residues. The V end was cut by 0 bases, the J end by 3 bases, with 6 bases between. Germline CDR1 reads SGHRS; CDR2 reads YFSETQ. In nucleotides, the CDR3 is TGCGCCAGCAGCTTGGGAACAGACTATGGCTACACCTTC. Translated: CASSLGTDYGYTF.

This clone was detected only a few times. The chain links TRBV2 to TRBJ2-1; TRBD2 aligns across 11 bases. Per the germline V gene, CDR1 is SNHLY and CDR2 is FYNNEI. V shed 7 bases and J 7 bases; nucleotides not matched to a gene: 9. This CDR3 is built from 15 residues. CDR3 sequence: CASNKNSGGANEQFF. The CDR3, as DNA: TGTGCCAGCAACAAGAATAGCGGGGGGGCAAATGAGCAGTTCTTC.

The CDR3 DNA reads TGTGCCAGCTCACCGCTAGCAGAGGGCACCGGGGAGCTGTTTTTT. Its translation: CASSPLAEGTGELFF. V is TRBV18 and J is TRBJ2-2; maybe TRBD2 (5 bases). The germline V and J ends were trimmed by 3 bases and 4 bases, with 12 bases remaining between them. CDR1 is KGHSH and CDR2 is LQKENI in the germline V gene. The CDR3 sequence is 15 residues long.

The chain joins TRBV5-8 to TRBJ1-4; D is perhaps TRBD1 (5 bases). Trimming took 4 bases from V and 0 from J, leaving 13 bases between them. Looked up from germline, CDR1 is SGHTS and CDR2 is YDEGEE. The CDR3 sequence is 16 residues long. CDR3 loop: CASSIGAVATNEKLFF. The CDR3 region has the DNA TGTGCCAGCAGCATCGGGGCAGTCGCAACTAATGAAAAACTGTTTTTT.

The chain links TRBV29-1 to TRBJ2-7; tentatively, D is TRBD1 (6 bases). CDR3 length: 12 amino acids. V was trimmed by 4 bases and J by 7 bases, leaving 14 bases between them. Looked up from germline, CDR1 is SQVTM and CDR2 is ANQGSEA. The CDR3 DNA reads TGCAGCGTTGGGACAGACCCTTGGGAGCAGTACTTC. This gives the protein CSVGTDPWEQYF.

This CDR3 reads CASSEDVTGGSYEQYF. The CDR3 DNA reads as TGTGCCAGCAGTGAGGACGTCACAGGGGGCTCCTACGAGCAGTACTTC. The rearrangement links TRBV2 to TRBJ2-7, with 8 nucleotides matching TRBD1. This CDR3 is 16 amino acids long. CDR1 and CDR2 from the germline V gene are SNHLY and FYNNEI. Trimming cost V 3 bases and J 0 bases; bases outside gene matches: 7.

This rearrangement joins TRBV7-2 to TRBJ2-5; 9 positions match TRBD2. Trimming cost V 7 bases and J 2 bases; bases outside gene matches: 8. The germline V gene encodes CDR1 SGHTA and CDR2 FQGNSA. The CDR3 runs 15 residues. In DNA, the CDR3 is TGTGCCAGCATTAGTAGCGGGGGCTATCAAGAGACCCAGTACTTC. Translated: CASISSGGYQETQYF.

CDR3 amino acids: CASSQESSGGSDTQYF. For the CDR3, the DNA is TGCGCCAGCAGCCAAGAGTCAAGCGGGGGATCAGATACGCAGTATTTT. The chain recombines TRBV4-3 with TRBJ2-3, with 8 bases that match TRBD2. CDR3 size: 16 residues. Trimming cost V 0 bases and J 4 bases; bases outside gene matches: 6. CDR1 and CDR2 from the germline V gene are LGHNA and YSLEER.

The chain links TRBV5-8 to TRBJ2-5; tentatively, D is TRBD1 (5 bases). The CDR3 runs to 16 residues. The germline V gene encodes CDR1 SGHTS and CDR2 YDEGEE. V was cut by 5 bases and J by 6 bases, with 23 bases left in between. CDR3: CASRTSLQAGIKTQYF. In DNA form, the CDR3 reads TGTGCCAGCAGGACCAGTCTACAGGCTGGTATTAAGACCCAGTACTTC.

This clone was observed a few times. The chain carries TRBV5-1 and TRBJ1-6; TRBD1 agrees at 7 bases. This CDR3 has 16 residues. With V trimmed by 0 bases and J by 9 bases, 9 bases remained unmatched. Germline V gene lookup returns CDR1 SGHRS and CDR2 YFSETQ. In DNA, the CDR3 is TGCGCCAGCAGCTTGGAGGGGTCAGGGGGGGTTTCACCCCTCCACTTT. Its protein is CASSLEGSGGVSPLHF.

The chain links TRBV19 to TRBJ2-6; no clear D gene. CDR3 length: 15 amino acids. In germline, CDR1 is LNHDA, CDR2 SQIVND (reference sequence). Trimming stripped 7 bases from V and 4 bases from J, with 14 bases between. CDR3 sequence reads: CASTYQAAGANVLTF. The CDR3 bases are TGTGCCAGTACATACCAGGCAGCCGGGGCCAACGTCCTGACTTTC.

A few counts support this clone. The CDR3 protein is CASSDRGGNSPLHF. The CDR3 nucleotides read TGTGCCAGCAGTGACAGGGGTGGAAATTCACCCCTCCACTTT. The V and J genes are TRBV6-5 and TRBJ1-6, with 8 bases matching TRBD1. The CDR3 covers 14 residues. Germline CDR1 reads MNHEY; CDR2 reads SVGAGI. V dropped 5 bases and J dropped 7; count of bases not matched to a gene: 4.

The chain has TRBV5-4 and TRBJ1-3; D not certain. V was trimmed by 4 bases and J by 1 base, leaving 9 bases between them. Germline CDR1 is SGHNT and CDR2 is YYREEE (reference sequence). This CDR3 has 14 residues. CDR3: CASSLEGSGNTIYF. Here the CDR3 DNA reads TGTGCCAGCAGCCTGGAGGGTTCTGGAAACACCATATATTTT.

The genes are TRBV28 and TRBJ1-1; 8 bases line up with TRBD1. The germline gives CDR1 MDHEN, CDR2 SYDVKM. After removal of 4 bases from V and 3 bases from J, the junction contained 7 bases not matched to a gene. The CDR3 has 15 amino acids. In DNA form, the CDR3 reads TGTGCCAGCAGTTCTACTTCGACAGGGGACACTGAAGCTTTCTTT. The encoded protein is CASSSTSTGDTEAFF.

The CDR3 DNA sequence: TGTGCCAGCAGCCGCAAGACAGGGCCTCACGACACTGAAGCTTTCTTT. This gives the protein CASSRKTGPHDTEAFF. The rearrangement joins TRBV4-2 to TRBJ1-1; 7 bases match TRBD1. The CDR3 spans 16 residues. V shed 4 bases, J shed 3 bases, and the junction held 11 bases outside the gene matches. CDR1 is LGHNA and CDR2 is YNFKEQ in the germline V gene.

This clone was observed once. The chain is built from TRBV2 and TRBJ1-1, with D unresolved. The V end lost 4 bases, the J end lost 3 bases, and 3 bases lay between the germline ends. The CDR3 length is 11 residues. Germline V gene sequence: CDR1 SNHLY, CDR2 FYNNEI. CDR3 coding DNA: TGTGCCAGCAGTGGGTACACTGAAGCTTTCTTT. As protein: CASSGYTEAFF.

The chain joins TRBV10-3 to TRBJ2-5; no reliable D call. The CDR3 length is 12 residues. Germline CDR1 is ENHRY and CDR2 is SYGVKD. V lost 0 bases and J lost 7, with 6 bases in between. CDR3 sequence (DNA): TGTGCCATCAGTGAGTCGAGGTCGACCCAGTACTTC. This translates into CAISESRSTQYF.

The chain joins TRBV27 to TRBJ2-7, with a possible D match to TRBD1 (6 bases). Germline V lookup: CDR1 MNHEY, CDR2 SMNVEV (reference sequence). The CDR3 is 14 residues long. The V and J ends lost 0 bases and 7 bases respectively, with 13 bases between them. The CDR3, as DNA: TGTGCCAGCAGTTTATCCGGGACATCTCGGGAGCAGTACTTC. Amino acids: CASSLSGTSREQYF.

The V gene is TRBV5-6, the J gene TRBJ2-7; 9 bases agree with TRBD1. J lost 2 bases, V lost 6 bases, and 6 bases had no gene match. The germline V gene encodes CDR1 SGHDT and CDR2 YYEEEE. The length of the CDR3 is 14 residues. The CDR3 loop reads CASTSRTGAYEQYF. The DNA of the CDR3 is TGTGCCAGCACCTCGAGGACAGGGGCCTACGAGCAGTACTTC. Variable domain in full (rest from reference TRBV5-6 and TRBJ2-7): DAGVTQSPTHLIKTRGQQVTLRCSPKSGHDTVSWYQQALGQGPQFIFQYYEEEERQRGNFPDRFSGHQFPNYSSELNVNALLLGDSALYLCASTSRTGAYEQYFGPGTRLTVT.

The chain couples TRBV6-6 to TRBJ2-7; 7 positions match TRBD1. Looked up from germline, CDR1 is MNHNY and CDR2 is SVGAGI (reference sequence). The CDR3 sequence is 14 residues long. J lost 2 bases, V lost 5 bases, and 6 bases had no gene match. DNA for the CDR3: TGTGCCAGCAGTCGATCCGGACAGGCCTACGAGCAGTACTTC. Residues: CASSRSGQAYEQYF.

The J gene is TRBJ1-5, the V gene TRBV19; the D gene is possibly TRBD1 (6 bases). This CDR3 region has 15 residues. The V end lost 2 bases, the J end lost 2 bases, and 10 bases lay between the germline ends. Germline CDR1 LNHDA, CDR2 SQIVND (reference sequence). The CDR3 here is CASSIRGTGNQPQHF. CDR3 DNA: TGTGCCAGTAGTATAAGGGGGACGGGCAATCAGCCCCAGCATTTT. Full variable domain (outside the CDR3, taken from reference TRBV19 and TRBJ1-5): DGGITQSPKYLFRKEGQNVTLSCEQNLNHDAMYWYRQDPGQGLRLIYYSQIVNDFQKGDIAEGYSVSREKKESFPLTVTSAQKNPTAFYLCASSIRGTGNQPQHFGDGTRLSIL.

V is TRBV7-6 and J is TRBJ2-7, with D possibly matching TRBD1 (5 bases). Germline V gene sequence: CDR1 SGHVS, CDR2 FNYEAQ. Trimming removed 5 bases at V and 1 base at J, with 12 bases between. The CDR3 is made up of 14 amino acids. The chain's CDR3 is CASSPDDRSYEQYF. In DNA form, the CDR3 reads TGTGCCAGCAGCCCCGACGACAGATCCTACGAGCAGTACTTC.

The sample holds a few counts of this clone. The CDR3 loop is CASSNPGQEGYTEAFF. CDR3 nucleotides: TGTGCCAGCAGTAACCCGGGACAGGAGGGATACACTGAAGCTTTCTTT. The chain recombines TRBV28 with TRBJ1-1, with 8 bases lining up with TRBD1. With 5 bases clipped from V and 3 bases from J, the junction kept 11 bases outside the gene matches. This CDR3 has 16 amino acids. Germline lookup yields CDR1 MDHEN and CDR2 SYDVKM.

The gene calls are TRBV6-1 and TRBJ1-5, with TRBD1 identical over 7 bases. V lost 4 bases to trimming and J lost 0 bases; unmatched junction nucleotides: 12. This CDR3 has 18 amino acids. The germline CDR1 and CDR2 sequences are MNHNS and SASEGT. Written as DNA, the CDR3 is TGTGCCAGCAGTGTACAGGGGAAGGGAGGGTCTAGCAATCAGCCCCAGCATTTT. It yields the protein CASSVQGKGGSSNQPQHF.

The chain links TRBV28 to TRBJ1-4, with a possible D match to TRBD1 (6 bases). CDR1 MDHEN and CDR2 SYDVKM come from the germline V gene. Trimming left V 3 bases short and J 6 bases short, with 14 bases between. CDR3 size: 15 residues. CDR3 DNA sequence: TGTGCCAGCAGTTTCCCCGCGGGGGCGGATGAAAAACTGTTTTTT. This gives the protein CASSFPAGADEKLFF.

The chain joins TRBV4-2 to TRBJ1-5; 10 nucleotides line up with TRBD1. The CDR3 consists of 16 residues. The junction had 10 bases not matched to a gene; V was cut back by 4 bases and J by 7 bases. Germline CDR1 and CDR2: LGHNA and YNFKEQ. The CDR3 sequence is CASSPGRGQGRQPQHF. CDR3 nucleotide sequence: TGTGCCAGCAGCCCGGGCAGGGGACAGGGGAGGCAGCCCCAGCATTTT.

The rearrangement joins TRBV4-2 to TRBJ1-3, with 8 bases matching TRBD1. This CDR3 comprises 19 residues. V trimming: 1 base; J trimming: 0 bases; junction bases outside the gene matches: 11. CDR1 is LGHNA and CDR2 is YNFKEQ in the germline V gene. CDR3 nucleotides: TGTGCCAGCAGCCAAGGGGGAGGTTGGGACAGGCACTCTGGAAACACCATATATTTT. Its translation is CASSQGGGWDRHSGNTIYF.

CDR3 protein: CASSDGGGNQPQHF. The CDR3 nucleotides read TGTGCCAGCAGTGACGGGGGAGGCAATCAGCCCCAGCATTTT. The genes are TRBV6-4 and TRBJ1-5; TRBD1 might be the D (5 bases). Germline lookup yields CDR1 MRHNA and CDR2 SNTAGT. V was shortened by 2 bases and J by 2 bases, with 7 bases between the two germline ends. The CDR3 has 14 amino acids.